The sequence of this T cell receptor beta chain was determined in a study of patients and donors after allogeneic stem cell transplantation. TCRdb reanalysed the RT-PCR reads using MiXCR and keeps one entry per CDR3 protein. Found here are 400,000 to 450,000 distinct CDR3 sequences, 16% of them singletons; the top ten hold roughly 7.2%. V gave up 0 bases and J gave up 0 bases, with 8 bases separating them. This CDR3 has 14 residues. Germline-derived CDR1 and CDR2 are DFQATT and SNEGSKA (reference sequence). This clonotype was counted between two and nine times. Sequencing used blood, either unsorted or a sorted T cell fraction (not recorded which). The V and J genes are TRBV20-1 and TRBJ1-1; D may be TRBD1 (5 bases). The receptor was isolated from a human donor who was either an allogeneic HSCT recipient or a stem cell or donor lymphocyte infusion donor (not recorded which). It is not recorded whose cells these are; they may come from a transplant donor. In nucleotides, the CDR3 is TGCAGTGCTAGAGAGACAGTAATGAACACTGAAGCTTTCTTT. Its translation: CSARETVMNTEAFF.